What follows is one T cell receptor beta chain and its context. In germline, CDR1 is SGHDT, CDR2 YYEEEE. CDR3 size: 13 residues. V was pared by 4 bases and J by 1 base, with 8 bases between. In the authors' workflow: Estimation of nucleated cell counts relied on the amplification of reference gene primers. This table comes from immunoSEQ multiplex PCR, and its TCRdb copy is limited to in-frame clones, with some not included. V, J and clone size were drawn from that table, and D and trimming were deduced from the DNA. The table shows about 220,000 clones, with around 88% occurring only once. This sample was included in a study of blood T cell repertoires in COVID-19.

The sequenced sample consisted of peripheral blood. The clonotype was recovered from a woman in her forties or fifties with acute or convalescent COVID-19. The chain joins TRBV5-6 to TRBJ1-1, with unresolved D. The CDR3 nucleotides are TGTGCCAGCAGCACGAACAGGAACACTGAAGCTTTCTTT. Residues: CASSTNRNTEAFF.